The 18 T cell receptor beta chains in this list originate from one sample, sequenced in a study of blood T cell repertoires in COVID-19. The data were produced by immunoSEQ multiplex PCR, yet TCRdb's version contains in-frame clones alone and is incomplete. The profile shows about 140,000 clones, roughly 80% of them singletons. Sequenced input: peripheral blood. The receptors originated from a woman between 50 and 59 years old with active or convalescent COVID-19.

The chain is built from TRBV4-3 and TRBJ1-2; no reliable D call. This CDR3 comprises 18 residues. Germline values: CDR1 LGHNA, CDR2 YSLEER. The ends were cut back, 1 base at V and 4 bases at J, with 22 bases in the middle. The CDR3 bases are TGCGCCAGCAGCCAAGTTGGGCTGGGCGGACTTCTGGGCTATGGCTACACCTTC. As protein: CASSQVGLGGLLGYGYTF.

The table lists this clone with a count of one. J is TRBJ1-2 and V is TRBV4-3, with 9 bases that match TRBD1. CDR3 length equals 17 residues. V shed 6 bases, J shed 5 bases, and the junction held 16 bases outside the gene matches. Germline V gene lookup returns CDR1 LGHNA and CDR2 YSLEER. CDR3 protein: CASSLQYSDRGKYGYTF. In DNA, the CDR3 is TGCGCCAGCAGTCTCCAATACTCCGACAGGGGGAAGTATGGCTACACCTTC.

The chain combines TRBV5-1 with TRBJ1-4, with TRBD1 identical over 10 bases. The germline V gene encodes CDR1 SGHRS and CDR2 YFSETQ. Trimming at V came to 2 bases and at J to 8 bases, leaving 3 bases not matched to a gene. This CDR3 contains 14 residues. The DNA for the CDR3 is TGCGCCAGCAGCTTAGGGACAGGGGTCGAAAAACTGTTTTTT. Protein sequence: CASSLGTGVEKLFF.

The V gene is TRBV7-8, the J gene TRBJ2-1, with 10 bases fitting TRBD2. Trimming took 5 bases from V and 5 from J; bases not matched to a gene: 6. This CDR3 spans 15 amino acids. Germline V lookup: CDR1 SGHVS, CDR2 FQNEAQ. The CDR3 DNA follows: TGTGCCAGCAGCCCCTCCGGGACTAGCGACAATGAGCAGTTCTTC. It specifies CASSPSGTSDNEQFF. Full variable domain (outside the CDR3, taken from reference TRBV7-8 and TRBJ2-1): GAGVSQSPRYKVAKRGQDVALRCDPISGHVSLFWYQQALGQGPEFLTYFQNEAQLDKSGLPSDRFFAERPEGSVSTLKIQRTQQEDSAVYLCASSPSGTSDNEQFFGPGTRLTVL.

This clone turned up a few times. The rearrangement links TRBV18 to TRBJ2-7, with TRBD1 matching over 7 bases. With 2 bases clipped from V and 3 bases from J, the junction kept 7 bases outside the gene matches. The CDR3 runs 15 residues. The germline CDR1 and CDR2 sequences are KGHSH and LQKENI. This CDR3 is CASSPNSGQFYEQYF. Written as DNA, the CDR3 is TGTGCCAGCTCACCAAACTCGGGACAGTTCTACGAGCAGTACTTC.

This chain links TRBV3-1 (or the pseudogene TRBV3-2) with TRBJ2-1; 8 bases align to TRBD2. Germline CDR1 is LGHDT and CDR2 is YNNKEL (reference sequence). The V gene end was trimmed by 3 bases and the J gene end by 0 bases; junction bases not matched to a gene: 4. The CDR3 has 16 amino acids. CDR3 in amino acids: CASSHGAGVSYNEQFF. CDR3 coding DNA: TGTGCCAGCAGCCATGGAGCGGGAGTCTCCTACAATGAGCAGTTCTTC.

The rearrangement links TRBV5-4 to TRBJ1-2; possibly TRBD1 for D (5 bases). V lost 0 bases to trimming and J lost 8 bases, with 11 bases between them. The CDR3 is 13 amino acids. CDR1 is SGHNT, CDR2 YYREEE, per germline (reference sequence). For the CDR3, the DNA is TGTGCCAGCAGCTTGGATGGGGCAGAGGGCTACACCTTC. This codes for CASSLDGAEGYTF.

This chain joins TRBV3-1 (or the pseudogene TRBV3-2) and TRBJ1-1; 9 bases line up with TRBD1. V lost 4 bases, J lost 1 base, and 4 bases stayed unmatched. The V gene's germline CDR1 is LGHDT and CDR2 YNNKEL (reference sequence). The CDR3 extends over 15 amino acids. The CDR3 DNA is TGTGCCAGCAGCCGGGGACAGGGTAAGAACACTGAAGCTTTCTTT. Protein product: CASSRGQGKNTEAFF.

The rearrangement uses TRBV27 and TRBJ2-1; D is possibly TRBD2 (6 bases). CDR3 length equals 13 residues. Trimming took off 6 bases at V and 4 bases at J, with 10 bases between the two ends. Per the germline V gene, CDR1 is MNHEY and CDR2 is SMNVEV (reference sequence). CDR3 loop: CASRLALYNEQFF. For the CDR3, the DNA is TGTGCCAGCAGACTAGCCCTGTACAATGAGCAGTTCTTC.

This chain connects TRBV19 to TRBJ2-3, with 10 nucleotides matching TRBD2. The CDR3 is 16 residues long. Trimming at V came to 9 bases and at J to 4 bases, leaving 13 bases not matched to a gene. The germline CDR1 and CDR2 sequences are LNHDA and SQIVND (reference sequence). The CDR3 nucleotides read TGTGCCAGCGCTAGCGGGGGAGGGGTATTGTCAGATACGCAGTATTTT. It specifies CASASGGGVLSDTQYF.

The chain links TRBV13 to TRBJ1-1; 9 nucleotides align to TRBD1. After removal of 4 bases from V and 9 bases from J, the junction contained 6 bases not matched to a gene. CDR3 size: 13 residues. Germline values: CDR1 PRHDT, CDR2 FYEKMQ (reference sequence). The CDR3 here is CASSSPGTGKAFF. DNA of the CDR3: TGTGCCAGCAGCTCACCCGGGACAGGGAAAGCTTTCTTT.

This clone has just a few counts. The chain is built from TRBV6-2 or TRBV6-3 and TRBJ1-5; D may be TRBD1 (5 bases). CDR1 is MNHEY and CDR2 is SVGEGT in the germline V gene. The CDR3 sequence is 15 residues long. Trimming removed 2 bases at V and 2 bases at J, with 10 bases between. CDR3 region: CASSYRGGGNQPQHF. The CDR3 DNA reads as TGTGCCAGCAGTTACAGGGGAGGGGGCAATCAGCCCCAGCATTTT.

The V and J genes are TRBV30 and TRBJ2-3, with D perhaps TRBD1 (6 bases). The CDR3 consists of 15 residues. Trimming stripped 0 bases from V and 2 bases from J, with 12 bases between. CDR1 and CDR2 (germline): GTSNPN, SVGIG (reference sequence). DNA of the CDR3: TGTGCCTGGAGTGTAGGGTCAGGGGACACAGATACGCAGTATTTT. Amino acids: CAWSVGSGDTDTQYF.

This clone was detected only once. The V call is TRBV7-3, the J call TRBJ1-1, with D possibly matching TRBD1 (6 bases). The CDR3 length is 13 residues. The V end lost 11 bases, the J end lost 4 bases, and 17 bases lay between the germline ends. Germline CDR1 SGHTA, CDR2 FQGTGA. DNA for the CDR3: TGTGCCGCGAGACACAGGGCCCCCACTGAAGCTTTCTTT. Translating gives CAARHRAPTEAFF.

The V call is TRBV7-2, the J call TRBJ1-2; the D gene is possibly TRBD1 (6 bases). V was trimmed by 5 bases and J by 6 bases, leaving 16 bases between them. Looked up from germline, CDR1 is SGHTA and CDR2 is FQGNSA. The CDR3 runs to 14 residues. CDR3 nucleotide sequence: TGTGCCAGCAGCCTCGGACAGTCAAGGAATGGCTACACCTTC. Translation gives CASSLGQSRNGYTF.

This clone occurred a few times. V is TRBV4-3 and J is TRBJ1-1; 7 positions agree with TRBD1. The germline V gene encodes CDR1 LGHNA and CDR2 YSLEER. V lost 4 bases and J lost 0; bases outside the gene matches: 2. This CDR3 is 14 amino acids long. The CDR3 DNA reads as TGCGCCAGCAGCCGAGACAGGGTGAACACTGAAGCTTTCTTT. Encoded protein: CASSRDRVNTEAFF.

The chain carries TRBV3-1 (or the pseudogene TRBV3-2) and TRBJ1-2, with TRBD1 matching over 10 bases. This CDR3 spans 16 amino acids. Germline loops: CDR1 LGHDT, CDR2 YNNKEL (reference sequence). Trimming took 5 bases from V and 4 from J; bases not matched to a gene: 10. CDR3 DNA: TGTGCCAGCAGCTCAGCCGGGACAGGGGACGGCTATGGCTACACCTTC. It yields the protein CASSSAGTGDGYGYTF.

This chain links TRBV18 with TRBJ1-1; TRBD1 aligns across 9 bases. The CDR3 totals 15 residues. Germline V lookup: CDR1 KGHSH, CDR2 LQKENI. The junction had 3 bases not matched to a gene; V was cut back by 3 bases and J by 1 base. CDR3 loop: CASSPSGQGNTEAFF. For the CDR3, the DNA is TGTGCCAGCTCACCGTCGGGACAGGGGAACACTGAAGCTTTCTTT.